These 27 T cell receptor beta chains originate from one sample sequenced in a study of blood T cell repertoires in COVID-19. Generated by immunoSEQ multiplex PCR, the TCRdb table keeps only in-frame clones and is missing some. The table shows 150,000 to 200,000 clones, with 82% occurring only once. The material sequenced was peripheral blood. These receptors all come from a woman over 75 with active or convalescent COVID-19.

This sequence joins TRBV6-5 and TRBJ1-6, with D perhaps TRBD1 (5 bases). Germline V gives CDR1 MNHEY, CDR2 SVGAGI. Deletions cut 2 bases from V and 14 bases from J, with 19 bases between. This CDR3 spans 15 amino acids. As DNA, the CDR3 is TGTGCCAGCAGTTACGGCGGGACCGGGTCGCGATCCCTCCACTTT. As protein: CASSYGGTGSRSLHF.

J is TRBJ1-1 and V is TRBV14, with D perhaps TRBD1 (5 bases). CDR3 length: 13 amino acids. Between the trimmed V and J ends, which lost 4 bases and 6 bases, there was a span of 12 bases. From germline, CDR1 is SGHDN and CDR2 FVKESK. CDR3 bases: TGTGCCAGCAGCCTCAGGGTTTTAGCTGAAGCTTTCTTT. Protein: CASSLRVLAEAFF.

The chain recombines TRBV6-6 with TRBJ1-1; D is unclear. The CDR3 runs 14 residues. V lost 2 bases and J 1 base, leaving 8 bases between the germline ends. Per the germline V gene, CDR1 is MNHNY and CDR2 is SVGAGI (reference sequence). The CDR3 DNA reads TGTGCCAGCAGTTACAATGACAAGAACACTGAAGCTTTCTTT. Amino acid sequence: CASSYNDKNTEAFF.

This sequence joins TRBV5-1 and TRBJ1-1; D is unclear. The germline gives CDR1 SGHRS, CDR2 YFSETQ. The CDR3 runs 13 residues. Trimming took off 2 bases at V and 4 bases at J, with 9 bases between the two ends. The CDR3 bases are TGCGCCAGCAGCTTCCCTCCGGGCACTGAAGCTTTCTTT. Translation gives CASSFPPGTEAFF.

This clone was seen more than once but under ten times. CDR3: CASSQGLGTPLHF. The CDR3 nucleotides read TGTGCCAGCAGCCAAGGGCTCGGGACACCCCTCCACTTT. The genes are TRBV3-1 (or the pseudogene TRBV3-2) and TRBJ1-6; D not certain. Germline V gene sequence: CDR1 LGHDT, CDR2 YNNKEL (reference sequence). V was trimmed by 1 base and J by 11 bases, leaving 9 bases between them. The length of the CDR3 is 13 residues.

The chain couples TRBV12-3 or TRBV12-4 to TRBJ2-1; D perhaps matches TRBD2 (6 bases). The CDR3 is made up of 13 amino acids. Between the trimmed V and J ends, which lost 6 bases and 9 bases, there was a span of 15 bases. The CDR3 nucleotides read TGTGCCAGCAGCCGACCGGGAGACGGTGAGCAGTTCTTC. Its protein product is CASSRPGDGEQFF.

This clone was recorded only once. The chain recombines TRBV5-4 with TRBJ2-1; 8 nucleotides match TRBD2. The V gene end was trimmed by 2 bases and the J gene end by 7 bases; junction bases not matched to a gene: 11. This CDR3 is built from 16 residues. Looked up from germline, CDR1 is SGHNT and CDR2 is YYREEE (reference sequence). CDR3 sequence (DNA): TGTGCCAGCAGCTTATATACGGGAGGGCCGCGTAATGAGCAGTTCTTC. This encodes CASSLYTGGPRNEQFF.

The rearrangement links TRBV19 to TRBJ1-6; 10 bases match TRBD1. The CDR3 spans 15 residues. Germline lookup yields CDR1 LNHDA and CDR2 SQIVND (reference sequence). J was trimmed by 6 bases and V by 6 bases; bases with no gene match: 5. This CDR3 is CASRERDRGNSPLHF. CDR3 nucleotide sequence: TGTGCCAGTAGAGAGAGGGACAGGGGTAATTCACCCCTCCACTTT.

The chain has TRBV7-3 and TRBJ2-6, with a possible D match to TRBD1 (6 bases). CDR1 and CDR2 (germline): SGHTA, FQGTGA. The V end lost 5 bases, the J end lost 0 bases, and 23 bases lay between the germline ends. This CDR3 comprises 20 residues. In DNA form, the CDR3 reads TGTGCCAGCAGCCCCAGCCCCCAGGGGCGCTTAAACTCTGGGGCCAACGTCCTGACTTTC. Encoded protein: CASSPSPQGRLNSGANVLTF.

The chain combines TRBV20-1 with TRBJ1-2; unclear D gene. The V and J ends lost 3 bases and 4 bases respectively, with 9 bases between them. Looked up from germline, CDR1 is DFQATT and CDR2 is SNEGSKA (reference sequence). CDR3 size: 12 residues. CDR3 in amino acids: CSASWGVYGYTF. For the CDR3, the DNA is TGCAGTGCTAGTTGGGGAGTCTATGGCTACACCTTC.

DNA of the CDR3: TGTGCCAGTAGTATTGGGGGGACAGGTTGGTCACCCCTCCACTTT. It translates to CASSIGGTGWSPLHF. This sequence joins TRBV19 and TRBJ1-6, with 8 bases fitting TRBD1. CDR3 size: 15 residues. Germline-derived CDR1 and CDR2 are LNHDA and SQIVND (reference sequence). Trimming cost V 3 bases and J 10 bases; bases outside gene matches: 8.

The V call is TRBV5-1, the J call TRBJ2-3, with D unresolved. The CDR3 extends over 15 amino acids. Germline V CDR1 and CDR2: SGHRS, YFSETQ. Trimming took 5 bases from V and 3 from J, leaving 16 bases between them. The CDR3 DNA is TGCGCCAGCAGAGACTCGGGTTCCACGACAGATACGCAGTATTTT. Its translation is CASRDSGSTTDTQYF.

V usage is TRBV5-1 and J usage is TRBJ2-3; 11 positions agree with TRBD2. Germline V lookup: CDR1 SGHRS, CDR2 YFSETQ. The CDR3 covers 17 residues. J was trimmed by 0 bases and V by 0 bases; bases with no gene match: 3. The CDR3 sequence is CASSLVTSGMSTDTQYF. DNA of the CDR3: TGCGCCAGCAGCTTGGTGACTAGCGGGATGAGCACAGATACGCAGTATTTT.

The chain is built from TRBV6-4 and TRBJ1-2, with 11 bases lining up with TRBD1. The germline V gene encodes CDR1 MRHNA and CDR2 SNTAGT. J lost 8 bases, V lost 6 bases, and 8 bases had no gene match. This CDR3 is built from 14 residues. The CDR3 protein is CASSLGQGGRGYTF. The CDR3 coding sequence is TGTGCCAGCAGCCTGGGACAGGGGGGTAGAGGCTACACCTTC.

This chain uses TRBV6-2 or TRBV6-3 with TRBJ1-2, with 10 nucleotides matching TRBD1. Per germline, CDR1 MNHEY and CDR2 SVGEGT. The CDR3 spans 16 residues. J gave up 3 bases and V 5 bases, and 9 bases lay outside the gene matches. CDR3 sequence (DNA): TGTGCCAGCAGTCTAAAAGACAGGGGGCGAGACTATGGCTACACCTTC. Amino acid sequence: CASSLKDRGRDYGYTF.

The chain carries TRBV6-6 and TRBJ2-1; 12 bases line up with TRBD2. Germline CDR1 and CDR2: MNHNY and SVGAGI (reference sequence). CDR3 size: 16 residues. The J segment lost 5 bases and the V segment lost 2 bases, leaving 4 bases of the junction unmatched. For the CDR3, the DNA is TGTGCCAGCAGTTACCGACTAGCGGGAGAGGACAATGAGCAGTTCTTC. Translated, it gives CASSYRLAGEDNEQFF.

This chain links TRBV10-2 with TRBJ1-6; 7 bases line up with TRBD1. V was pared by 0 bases and J by 10 bases, with 9 bases of the junction left unmatched. CDR3 length equals 16 residues. Germline assignment: CDR1 WSHSY and CDR2 SAAADI. The CDR3 sequence: CASSESTGSFGSPLHF. CDR3 coding DNA: TGCGCCAGCAGTGAGTCGACAGGGAGTTTTGGATCACCCCTCCACTTT.

This clone has only one observation. CDR3 protein: CASSTSGARTDTQYF. The DNA for the CDR3 is TGTGCCAGTAGTACTAGCGGAGCCCGCACAGATACGCAGTATTTT. The rearrangement uses TRBV19 and TRBJ2-3; 7 bases map to TRBD2. The germline V gene has CDR1 LNHDA and CDR2 SQIVND (reference sequence). Trimming took 4 bases from V and 1 from J; bases not matched to a gene: 5. This CDR3 spans 15 amino acids.

The chain has TRBV5-1 and TRBJ2-1; 13 bases align to TRBD2. CDR1 SGHRS and CDR2 YFSETQ come from the germline V gene. CDR3 length: 15 amino acids. J was trimmed by 4 bases and V by 4 bases; bases with no gene match: 2. CDR3 sequence: CASSELAGGYNEQFF. The DNA of the CDR3 is TGCGCCAGCAGCGAACTAGCGGGAGGGTACAATGAGCAGTTCTTC.

The chain carries TRBV28 and TRBJ1-5; the match to TRBD1 covers 10 bases. The germline V gene has CDR1 MDHEN and CDR2 SYDVKM. The ends lost 6 bases at V and 6 bases at J; junction bases unmatched: 14. CDR3 length: 17 amino acids. The CDR3 DNA follows: TGTGCCAGCAGCCTAACCCGGGGACAGGGGAGGGGTCAGCCCCAGCATTTT. Amino acid sequence: CASSLTRGQGRGQPQHF. The variable domain in full, with the rest retrieved from reference TRBV28 and TRBJ1-5, is DVKVTQSSRYLVKRTGEKVFLECVQDMDHENMFWYRQDPGLGLRLIYFSYDVKMKEKGDIPEGYSVSREKKERFSLILESASTNQTSMYLCASSLTRGQGRGQPQHFGDGTRLSIL.

This rearrangement joins TRBV18 to TRBJ1-1; possibly TRBD1 for D (5 bases). CDR1 and CDR2 from the germline V gene are KGHSH and LQKENI. The CDR3 loop spans 13 amino acids. The germline V and J ends were trimmed by 1 base and 7 bases, with 10 bases remaining between them. CDR3 nucleotide sequence: TGTGCCAGCTCACCACGGGGCGGCAATGAAGCTTTCTTT. It codes for CASSPRGGNEAFF.

This clone was seen a few times. The chain employs TRBV9 and TRBJ2-5; 7 bases match TRBD2. V was clipped by 0 bases and J by 5 bases; unmatched bases: 7. The CDR3 contains 15 residues. Germline V CDR1 and CDR2: SGDLS, YYNGEE. The CDR3 is CASSVGTRDLETQYF. In DNA form, the CDR3 reads TGTGCCAGCAGCGTAGGGACTAGAGATTTGGAGACCCAGTACTTC.

The rearrangement uses TRBV30 and TRBJ1-5; D remains unclear. Trimming took off 0 bases at V and 7 bases at J, with 10 bases between the two ends. Germline V gene sequence: CDR1 GTSNPN, CDR2 SVGIG (reference sequence). The length of the CDR3 is 13 residues. The CDR3: CAWSVGSFQPQHF. As DNA, the CDR3 is TGTGCCTGGAGTGTTGGGAGCTTCCAGCCCCAGCATTTT.

This chain joins TRBV20-1 and TRBJ1-2; D possibly corresponds to TRBD1 (5 bases). The CDR3 is made up of 11 amino acids. Trimming took off 6 bases at V and 7 bases at J, with 12 bases between the two ends. Germline values: CDR1 DFQATT, CDR2 SNEGSKA (reference sequence). Here the CDR3 reads CSAQVLSGYTF. Written as DNA, the CDR3 is TGCAGTGCACAGGTGCTGAGTGGCTACACCTTC.

This clone was detected a few times. The chain couples TRBV2 to TRBJ2-2, with 8 bases matching TRBD1. Germline V gives CDR1 SNHLY, CDR2 FYNNEI. The CDR3 has 15 amino acids. J gave up 6 bases and V 3 bases, and 6 bases lay outside the gene matches. In DNA, the CDR3 is TGTGCCAGCAGTGATTTTCAGGGGGCTCCCGGGGAGCTGTTTTTT. Residues: CASSDFQGAPGELFF.

The chain couples TRBV30 to TRBJ1-1; tentative D call: TRBD1 (6 bases). CDR1 is GTSNPN and CDR2 is SVGIG in the germline V gene (reference sequence). The CDR3 runs to 11 residues. V gave up 5 bases and J gave up 8 bases, with 12 bases separating them. The CDR3 spells CAWDYRAEAFF. The CDR3 nucleotides read TGTGCCTGGGACTACAGGGCCGAAGCTTTCTTT.

The rearrangement links TRBV9 to TRBJ2-6; possibly TRBD1 for D (6 bases). The CDR3 loop spans 15 amino acids. CDR1 is SGDLS, CDR2 YYNGEE, per germline. V dropped 0 bases and J dropped 9 bases, with 13 bases sitting between them. CDR3 loop: CASSVVHTGNNVLTF. The CDR3 DNA reads as TGTGCCAGCAGCGTAGTCCATACAGGGAACAACGTCCTGACTTTC.